These 9 T cell receptor beta chains were all obtained from the same sample, sequenced in a study of identifying expanded T cells in peripheral blood. The repertoire was sequenced with immunoSEQ multiplex PCR; TCRdb's copy has only in-frame clones and lacks some. The table records about 78,000 clones, 84% of them present only once. Sequencing used blood. These TCRs come from a person aged 18 to 69 in good health.

This rearrangement joins TRBV7-9 to TRBJ2-1; D unclear. Trimming took 5 bases from V and 4 from J, leaving 6 bases between them. The CDR3 contains 12 residues. Germline CDR1 SEHNR, CDR2 FQNEAQ (reference sequence). CDR3 loop: CASSQPYNEQFF. DNA for the CDR3: TGTGCCAGCAGCCAACCGTACAATGAGCAGTTCTTC.

The V gene is TRBV18, the J gene TRBJ1-2; D is perhaps TRBD1 (5 bases). This CDR3 region has 12 residues. CDR1 is KGHSH and CDR2 is LQKENI in the germline V gene. Trimming shortened V by 6 bases and J by 7 bases, and 12 bases separated the two germline ends. As DNA, the CDR3 is TGTGCCAGCTCGTACGACAGCTCTGGCTACACCTTC. It codes for CASSYDSSGYTF.

This sequence joins TRBV27 and TRBJ2-1; D ambiguous. The CDR3 extends over 18 amino acids. Germline assignment: CDR1 MNHEY and CDR2 SMNVEV (reference sequence). Trimming removed 2 bases at V and 2 bases at J, with 19 bases between. In DNA form, the CDR3 reads TGTGCCAGCAGTTTAAAGGTGTGGCCTCTTAGCCCCTACAATGAGCAGTTCTTC. Encoded protein: CASSLKVWPLSPYNEQFF.

This chain connects TRBV7-2 to TRBJ2-1; 9 nucleotides align to TRBD1. The V gene end was trimmed by 3 bases and the J gene end by 5 bases; junction bases not matched to a gene: 8. The CDR3 extends over 16 amino acids. Germline assignment: CDR1 SGHTA and CDR2 FQGNSA. The CDR3 loop is CASSLEGQGGNNEQFF. The CDR3 region has the DNA TGTGCCAGCAGCTTGGAGGGACAGGGAGGGAACAATGAGCAGTTCTTC.

This chain joins TRBV28 and TRBJ1-2; weak D call: TRBD1 (5 bases). V lost 3 bases to trimming and J lost 5 bases, with 10 bases between them. The CDR3 totals 13 residues. The V gene's germline CDR1 is MDHEN and CDR2 SYDVKM. This CDR3 is CASSFRDRYGYTF. For the CDR3, the DNA is TGTGCCAGCAGTTTCCGGGACCGATATGGCTACACCTTC.

The table lists this clone with a few counts. V usage is TRBV9 and J usage is TRBJ2-3; tentatively, D is TRBD2 (5 bases). The V end was cut by 2 bases, the J end by 4 bases, with 11 bases between. Germline V lookup: CDR1 SGDLS, CDR2 YYNGEE. The CDR3 loop spans 14 amino acids. The CDR3 DNA reads TGTGCCAGCAGCGTCGGGAATAGGCCAGATACGCAGTATTTT. This codes for CASSVGNRPDTQYF.

The chain has TRBV9 and TRBJ2-4; 8 nucleotides line up with TRBD1. V lost 4 bases to trimming and J lost 7 bases; unmatched junction nucleotides: 7. The CDR3 is 14 amino acids. Germline CDR1 SGDLS, CDR2 YYNGEE. The CDR3 DNA follows: TGTGCCAGCAGCTCGGGACAGGTCATGAACATTCAGTACTTC. Its translation is CASSSGQVMNIQYF.

This clone was detected only once. This chain uses TRBV18 with TRBJ1-3; unclear D gene. In germline, CDR1 is KGHSH, CDR2 LQKENI. Trimming stripped 2 bases from V and 4 bases from J, with 15 bases between. This CDR3 is 16 amino acids long. The CDR3 region is CASSPFNDLRGNTIYF. CDR3 nucleotides: TGTGCCAGCTCACCATTCAACGACCTAAGGGGAAACACCATATATTTT. Full variable domain (outside the CDR3, taken from reference TRBV18 and TRBJ1-3): NAGVMQNPRHLVRRRGQEARLRCSPMKGHSHVYWYRQLPEEGLKFMVYLQKENIIDESGMPKERFSAEFPKEGPSILRIQQVVRGDSAAYFCASSPFNDLRGNTIYFGEGSWLTVV.

The J gene is TRBJ1-2, the V gene TRBV6-1; a weak D match, TRBD1 (5 bases). V shed 6 bases and J shed 3 bases, with 11 bases lying between them. The CDR3 sequence is 13 residues long. Germline V gene lookup returns CDR1 MNHNS and CDR2 SASEGT. CDR3 sequence (DNA): TGTGCCAGCAGAGTGGTGGGGGACTATGGCTACACCTTC. Residues: CASRVVGDYGYTF.